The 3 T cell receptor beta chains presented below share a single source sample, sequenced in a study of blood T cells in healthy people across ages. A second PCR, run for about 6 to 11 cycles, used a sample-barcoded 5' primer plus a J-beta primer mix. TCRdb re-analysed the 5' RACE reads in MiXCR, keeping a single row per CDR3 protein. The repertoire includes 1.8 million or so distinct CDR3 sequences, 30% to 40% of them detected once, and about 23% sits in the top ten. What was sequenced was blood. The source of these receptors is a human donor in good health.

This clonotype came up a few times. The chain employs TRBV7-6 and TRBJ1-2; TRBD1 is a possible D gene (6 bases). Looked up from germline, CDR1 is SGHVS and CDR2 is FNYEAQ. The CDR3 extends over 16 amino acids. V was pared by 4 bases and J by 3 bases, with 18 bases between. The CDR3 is CASSSPEGGHDYGYTF. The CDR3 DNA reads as TGTGCCAGCAGCTCCCCAGAGGGGGGGCATGACTATGGCTACACCTTC.

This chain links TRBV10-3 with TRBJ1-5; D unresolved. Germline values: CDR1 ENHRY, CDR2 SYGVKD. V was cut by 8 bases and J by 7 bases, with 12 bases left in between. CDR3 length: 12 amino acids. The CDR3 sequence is CAIGPAGQPQHF. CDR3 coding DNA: TGTGCCATCGGACCCGCCGGGCAGCCCCAGCATTTT.

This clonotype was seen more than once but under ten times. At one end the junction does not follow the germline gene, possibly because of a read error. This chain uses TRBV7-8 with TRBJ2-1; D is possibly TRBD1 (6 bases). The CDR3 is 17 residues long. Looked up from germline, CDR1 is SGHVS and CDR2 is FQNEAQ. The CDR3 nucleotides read TGTGCCCGCAGCTCCCGCTACAGGGTGGGCTCCTACAATGAGCCGTTCTTC. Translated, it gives CARSSRYRVGSYNEPFF.